Listed below are T cell receptor beta chains from one sample, sequenced in a study of STAT5B mutations in CD4+ large granular lymphocyte leukemia. Produced via immunoSEQ multiplex PCR; TCRdb's table is partial and in-frame only. This sample has roughly 30,000 clones, with roughly 70% found just once. The material sequenced was CD4+ T cells from blood buffy coats. These receptors were collected from a human donor in good health. The CDR3 runs from the conserved cysteine through the conserved F or W. D genes are given only for firm matches. The size entry is marked missing in some rows and otherwise reads once, few, many or a size class.

clone size: NA; J gene: TRBJ2-3; V gene: TRBV5-6; D gene: NA; CDR3 protein: CASSSLAGVDTQYF; CDR3 DNA: TGTGCCAGCAGCTCGCTAGCAGGTGTAGATACGCAGTATTTT
clone size: once; J gene: TRBJ2-3; V gene: TRBV4-1; D gene: NA; CDR3 protein: CASSQVWSDPDTQYF; CDR3 DNA: TGCGCCAGCAGCCAAGTGTGGAGTGACCCAGATACGCAGTATTTT
clone size: NA; J gene: TRBJ1-1; V gene: TRBV30; D gene: NA; CDR3 protein: CAWNLLALGTEAFF; CDR3 DNA: TGTGCCTGGAACTTGTTGGCCTTGGGGACTGAAGCTTTCTTT
clone size: NA; J gene: TRBJ1-5; V gene: TRBV9; D gene: NA; CDR3 protein: CASSAAGGPSQPQHF; CDR3 DNA: TGTGCCAGCAGCGCCGCCGGGGGCCCTAGTCAGCCCCAGCATTTT
clone size: NA; J gene: TRBJ1-6; V gene: TRBV9; D gene: NA; CDR3 protein: CASSVGGRANSPLHF; CDR3 DNA: TGTGCCAGCAGCGTAGGGGGCAGAGCTAATTCACCCCTCCACTTT
clone size: few; J gene: TRBJ2-2; V gene: TRBV9; D gene: NA; CDR3 protein: CASSVEPTGELFF; CDR3 DNA: TGTGCCAGCAGCGTAGAACCAACTGGGGAGCTGTTTTTT
clone size: once; J gene: TRBJ1-2; V gene: TRBV5-8; D gene: TRBD1; CDR3 protein: CASRSPGQGDYGYTF; CDR3 DNA: TGTGCCAGCAGATCACCGGGACAGGGAGACTATGGCTACACCTTC
clone size: NA; J gene: TRBJ2-3; V gene: TRBV9; D gene: TRBD2; CDR3 protein: CASSVGLAGGTDTQYF; CDR3 DNA: TGTGCCAGCAGCGTAGGACTAGCGGGGGGAACAGATACGCAGTATTTT
clone size: NA; J gene: TRBJ1-4; V gene: TRBV7-2; D gene: NA; CDR3 protein: CASSFTGGDEKLFF; CDR3 DNA: TGTGCCAGCAGCTTCACGGGGGGGGATGAAAAACTGTTTTTT
clone size: NA; J gene: TRBJ1-5; V gene: TRBV19; D gene: TRBD1; CDR3 protein: CASSITGDHGNQPQHF; CDR3 DNA: TGTGCCAGTAGTATAACAGGGGACCACGGCAATCAGCCCCAGCATTTT
clone size: NA; J gene: TRBJ2-5; V gene: TRBV19; D gene: TRBD1; CDR3 protein: CASSPRQGGQETQYF; CDR3 DNA: TGTGCCAGTAGCCCCAGACAGGGGGGACAAGAGACCCAGTACTTC
clone size: NA; J gene: TRBJ1-5; V gene: TRBV6-1; D gene: NA; CDR3 protein: CASSTRGGNQPQHF; CDR3 DNA: TGTGCCAGCAGTACTCGAGGGGGAAATCAGCCCCAGCATTTT
clone size: NA; J gene: TRBJ2-5; V gene: TRBV7-3; D gene: NA; CDR3 protein: CASSPQGVETQYF; CDR3 DNA: TGTGCCAGCAGCCCACAGGGAGTAGAGACCCAGTACTTC
clone size: NA; J gene: TRBJ2-3; V gene: TRBV7-9; D gene: TRBD2; CDR3 protein: CASSRRASGTDTQYF; CDR3 DNA: TGTGCCAGCAGCCGCCGGGCTAGCGGAACAGATACGCAGTATTTT
clone size: NA; J gene: TRBJ1-5; V gene: TRBV6-1; D gene: NA; CDR3 protein: CASSVFRTVGYGPQHF; CDR3 DNA: TGTGCCAGCAGTGTATTTCGGACGGTGGGGTATGGGCCCCAGCATTTT
clone size: NA; J gene: TRBJ2-2; V gene: TRBV7-9; D gene: TRBD1; CDR3 protein: CASSSYRGSGELFF; CDR3 DNA: TGTGCCAGCAGCTCGTACAGGGGGTCTGGGGAGCTGTTTTTT
clone size: NA; J gene: TRBJ1-2; V gene: TRBV6-6; D gene: NA; CDR3 protein: CASSYLEDGYTF; CDR3 DNA: TGTGCCAGCAGTTATTTGGAAGATGGCTACACCTTC
clone size: NA; J gene: TRBJ1-3; V gene: TRBV28; D gene: NA; CDR3 protein: CASSLGQVSTIYF; CDR3 DNA: TGTGCCAGCAGCTTGGGGCAGGTCAGCACCATATATTTT
clone size: NA; J gene: TRBJ1-2; V gene: TRBV6-5; D gene: NA; CDR3 protein: CASSYEGTSGYTF; CDR3 DNA: TGTGCCAGCAGTTACGAGGGGACTAGTGGCTACACCTTC
clone size: few; J gene: TRBJ2-1; V gene: TRBV7-2; D gene: NA; CDR3 protein: CASSRDITYNEQFF; CDR3 DNA: TGTGCCAGCAGCAGGGACATTACCTACAATGAGCAGTTCTTC
clone size: NA; J gene: TRBJ1-6; V gene: TRBV27; D gene: TRBD1; CDR3 protein: CASSESGTGFSPLHF; CDR3 DNA: TGTGCCAGCAGTGAGTCCGGGACAGGGTTTTCACCCCTCCACTTT
clone size: few; J gene: TRBJ1-2; V gene: TRBV19; D gene: TRBD1; CDR3 protein: CASRRTGIEDGYTF; CDR3 DNA: TGTGCCAGTAGGCGGACAGGGATAGAAGATGGCTACACCTTC
clone size: NA; J gene: TRBJ1-1; V gene: TRBV10-3; D gene: TRBD1; CDR3 protein: CAISQGYPGQGRTEAFF; CDR3 DNA: TGTGCCATCAGTCAGGGATATCCGGGACAGGGGCGAACCGAAGCTTTCTTT
clone size: few; J gene: TRBJ1-2; V gene: TRBV6-5; D gene: NA; CDR3 protein: CASSAEASIYGYTF; CDR3 DNA: TGTGCCAGCAGTGCCGAAGCTTCGATTTATGGCTACACCTTC
clone size: NA; J gene: TRBJ1-1; V gene: TRBV7-2; D gene: NA; CDR3 protein: CATRARLSGTEAFF; CDR3 DNA: TGTGCCACCCGCGCCAGGCTTTCCGGCACTGAAGCTTTCTTT
clone size: NA; J gene: TRBJ1-5; V gene: TRBV5-5; D gene: TRBD1; CDR3 protein: CASSYGTENQPQHF; CDR3 DNA: TGTGCCAGCAGCTACGGGACAGAAAATCAGCCCCAGCATTTT
clone size: NA; J gene: TRBJ2-7; V gene: TRBV15; D gene: TRBD1; CDR3 protein: CATSRDRGRGLSYEQYF; CDR3 DNA: TGTGCCACCAGCAGAGATCGGGGCAGGGGGCTCTCCTACGAGCAGTACTTC
clone size: NA; J gene: TRBJ2-5; V gene: TRBV4-3; D gene: NA; CDR3 protein: CASSQLLQGRQTQYF; CDR3 DNA: TGCGCCAGCAGCCAACTTCTACAGGGCAGACAGACCCAGTACTTC
clone size: few; J gene: TRBJ2-7; V gene: TRBV7-6; D gene: NA; CDR3 protein: CASSLAIAPRPYEQYF; CDR3 DNA: TGTGCCAGCAGCTTAGCGATAGCGCCTAGACCCTACGAGCAGTACTTC
clone size: NA; J gene: TRBJ2-3; V gene: TRBV7-9; D gene: TRBD2; CDR3 protein: CASLTSGTTDTQYF; CDR3 DNA: TGTGCCAGCCTGACTAGCGGGACTACAGATACGCAGTATTTT
clone size: NA; J gene: TRBJ2-2; V gene: TRBV6-5; D gene: NA; CDR3 protein: CASSPFSAGELFF; CDR3 DNA: TGTGCCAGCAGTCCCTTTTCGGCCGGGGAGCTGTTTTTT
clone size: NA; J gene: TRBJ1-2; V gene: TRBV4-2; D gene: NA; CDR3 protein: CASSQGRQGYGYTF; CDR3 DNA: TGTGCCAGCAGCCAAGGGCGGCAGGGATATGGCTACACCTTC
clone size: NA; J gene: TRBJ2-7; V gene: TRBV5-1; D gene: NA; CDR3 protein: CASSFSVSYEQYF; CDR3 DNA: TGCGCCAGCAGCTTCTCTGTCTCCTACGAGCAGTACTTC
clone size: NA; J gene: TRBJ1-6; V gene: TRBV28; D gene: NA; CDR3 protein: CASSQRTPNNSPLHF; CDR3 DNA: TGTGCCAGCAGCCAACGGACTCCCAATAATTCACCCCTCCACTTT
clone size: NA; J gene: TRBJ2-1; V gene: TRBV5-1; D gene: TRBD1; CDR3 protein: CASSLTGQGGTSYNEQFF; CDR3 DNA: TGCGCCAGCAGCTTGACCGGACAGGGAGGAACCTCCTACAATGAGCAGTTCTTC
clone size: NA; J gene: TRBJ2-5; V gene: TRBV11-2; D gene: NA; CDR3 protein: CASSPQWGATETQYF; CDR3 DNA: TGTGCCAGCAGCCCACAATGGGGGGCCACGGAGACCCAGTACTTC
clone size: NA; J gene: TRBJ2-7; V gene: TRBV18; D gene: NA; CDR3 protein: CASSPTQDEQYF; CDR3 DNA: TGTGCCAGCTCACCTACACAAGACGAGCAGTACTTC
clone size: NA; J gene: TRBJ2-7; V gene: TRBV10-2; D gene: TRBD2; CDR3 protein: CASSESGASGAYEQYF; CDR3 DNA: TGCGCCAGCAGTGAATCGGGGGCTAGCGGGGCCTACGAGCAGTACTTC
clone size: NA; J gene: TRBJ1-4; V gene: TRBV10-3; D gene: NA; CDR3 protein: CANRGGVEEKLFF; CDR3 DNA: TGTGCCAACAGAGGGGGAGTAGAGGAAAAACTGTTTTTT
clone size: NA; J gene: TRBJ2-7; V gene: TRBV27; D gene: NA; CDR3 protein: CASSHTAQGNSYEQYF; CDR3 DNA: TGTGCCAGCAGCCATACTGCACAGGGAAACTCCTACGAGCAGTACTTC
clone size: NA; J gene: TRBJ1-4; V gene: TRBV19; D gene: NA; CDR3 protein: CASSSPNRGGNEKLFF; CDR3 DNA: TGTGCCAGTAGTAGCCCCAATCGGGGGGGTAATGAAAAACTGTTTTTT
clone size: NA; J gene: TRBJ2-5; V gene: TRBV4-3; D gene: NA; CDR3 protein: CASSQVGATAETQYF; CDR3 DNA: TGCGCCAGCAGCCAAGTAGGTGCGACCGCGGAGACCCAGTACTTC
clone size: few; J gene: TRBJ1-4; V gene: TRBV7-8; D gene: TRBD1; CDR3 protein: CASSYRQGGEKLFF; CDR3 DNA: TGTGCCAGCAGCTACAGACAGGGAGGTGAAAAACTGTTTTTT
clone size: NA; J gene: TRBJ1-2; V gene: TRBV11-2; D gene: TRBD1; CDR3 protein: CASSPGTANIDYTF; CDR3 DNA: TGTGCCAGCAGCCCGGGGACAGCGAATATCGACTACACCTTC
clone size: NA; J gene: TRBJ2-4; V gene: TRBV7-2; D gene: NA; CDR3 protein: CASSLRMRRGAKNIQYF; CDR3 DNA: TGTGCCAGCAGCTTGCGTATGCGGAGGGGTGCCAAAAACATTCAGTACTTC
clone size: NA; J gene: TRBJ1-2; V gene: TRBV6-1; D gene: NA; CDR3 protein: CASSWSIANYGYTF; CDR3 DNA: TGTGCCAGCTCGTGGTCCATCGCGAACTATGGCTACACCTTC
clone size: NA; J gene: TRBJ2-2; V gene: TRBV10-3; D gene: NA; CDR3 protein: CAAQTGLHTGELFF; CDR3 DNA: TGTGCCGCACAGACAGGACTCCACACCGGGGAGCTGTTTTTT
clone size: NA; J gene: TRBJ1-6; V gene: TRBV7-2; D gene: NA; CDR3 protein: CASRPQGGSYNSPLHF; CDR3 DNA: TGTGCCAGCAGACCTCAAGGAGGCTCCTATAATTCACCCCTCCACTTT
clone size: NA; J gene: TRBJ1-5; V gene: TRBV5-8; D gene: NA; CDR3 protein: CASSSRGLSNQPQHF; CDR3 DNA: TGTGCCAGCAGCAGCAGAGGTTTGAGCAATCAGCCCCAGCATTTT
clone size: few; J gene: TRBJ1-3; V gene: TRBV18; D gene: TRBD1; CDR3 protein: CASSPYGTGAGNTIYF; CDR3 DNA: TGTGCCAGCTCACCATACGGGACAGGGGCTGGAAACACCATATATTTT
clone size: NA; J gene: TRBJ1-3; V gene: TRBV5-6; D gene: NA; CDR3 protein: CASSLPPPGNTIYF; CDR3 DNA: TGTGCCAGCAGCCTACCGCCACCTGGAAACACCATATATTTT
clone size: NA; J gene: TRBJ2-3; V gene: TRBV18; D gene: TRBD1; CDR3 protein: CASSQGTGTGDTQYF; CDR3 DNA: TGTGCCAGCTCACAGGGGACAGGGACAGGAGATACGCAGTATTTT